The clone carrying this TCR beta chain has just a few counts. The antigen is undetermined. This record comes from a study of T-cell reconstitution after alpha-beta-depleted transplantation in children. General study findings and limits: By about two months after transplant, alpha-beta T cells reportedly arose from several hundred graft clones that had expanded.

The library targeted TCRbeta and was prepared with unique molecular identifiers. TCRdb reprocessed the PCR reads via MiXCR and lists one record per CDR3 protein. The repertoire holds fewer than 450,000 distinct CDR3 sequences, about a sixth seen once, with roughly 40% in the top ten. The CDR3 has 17 amino acids. Trimming removed 5 bases at V and 0 bases at J, with 20 bases between. CDR1 and CDR2 from the germline V gene are SGHTS and YDEGEE. The chain uses TRBV5-8 and TRBJ2-5; D possibly corresponds to TRBD1 (5 bases). The material was PBMCs, mostly from graft donor cells, obtained 360 days after TCRalphabeta/CD19-depleted stem cell transplant. The clonotype originates from a male patient between 2 and 10 years old who had a stem cell transplant for acute lymphoblastic leukemia, so the T cells may come from the graft donor. The CDR3: CASSSYLRAPYQETQYF. In DNA form, the CDR3 reads TGTGCCAGCAGTTCGTATCTCAGGGCCCCGTACCAAGAGACCCAGTACTTC. The full variable domain, in which reference TRBV5-8 and TRBJ2-5 provide the parts outside the CDR3, is EAGVTQSPTHLIKTRGQQATLRCSPISGHTSVYWYQQALGLGLQFLLWYDEGEERNRGNFPPRFSGRQFPNYSSELNVNALELEDSALYLCASSSYLRAPYQETQYFGPGTRLLVL.